This TCR beta chain was observed in a study of cytomegalovirus exposure and HLA in healthy donors. Repertoires were generated with immunoSEQ multiplex PCR, while TCRdb's copy carries only in-frame clones and drops some. The table includes a few hundred thousand clones, around 86% detected once. Trimming shortened V by 1 base and J by 5 bases, and 21 bases separated the two germline ends. The CDR3 is 18 amino acids. CDR1 and CDR2 (germline): MNHNS, SASEGT. The specimen sequenced was PBMCs. The rearrangement uses TRBV6-1 and TRBJ2-1, with D maybe TRBD1 (5 bases). The clonotype comes from a woman between 18 and 29 years old in good health and CMV-seronegative. CDR3 in DNA: TGTGCCAGCAGTGAAGTGGGGCTCGTGGGGTATCCCAACAATGAGCAGTTCTTC. Translated: CASSEVGLVGYPNNEQFF.